This TCR beta chain was documented in a study of CD8+ T cells in alopecia areata. Study-wide context: Twice daily, treated patients received 5 to 10 mg of oral tofacitinib.

Extracted RNA was reverse transcribed, and the resulting cDNA served as sequencing template. TCRdb's copy holds only in-frame clones and misses some; the assay was immunoSEQ multiplex PCR. The table lists about 140,000 clones, around 50% of them singletons. Germline V gene sequence: CDR1 MGHDK, CDR2 SYGVNS. The CDR3 extends over 12 amino acids. V was cut by 2 bases and J by 7 bases, with 3 bases left in between. As for treatment: oral pan-JAK inhibitor, 5-10 mg twice daily. In alopecia areata patients, both lesional scalp punch biopsies and peripheral blood were collected. This sequence was found in a human donor with alopecia areata. The input for sequencing was CD8+ T cells sorted from blood, taken at week 4, from a patient treated with tofacitinib. The chain uses TRBV25-1 and TRBJ1-6, with D hard to call. CDR3 sequence reads: CASSEGNSPLHF. The CDR3 nucleotides are TGTGCCAGCAGTGAAGGGAATTCACCCCTCCACTTT.